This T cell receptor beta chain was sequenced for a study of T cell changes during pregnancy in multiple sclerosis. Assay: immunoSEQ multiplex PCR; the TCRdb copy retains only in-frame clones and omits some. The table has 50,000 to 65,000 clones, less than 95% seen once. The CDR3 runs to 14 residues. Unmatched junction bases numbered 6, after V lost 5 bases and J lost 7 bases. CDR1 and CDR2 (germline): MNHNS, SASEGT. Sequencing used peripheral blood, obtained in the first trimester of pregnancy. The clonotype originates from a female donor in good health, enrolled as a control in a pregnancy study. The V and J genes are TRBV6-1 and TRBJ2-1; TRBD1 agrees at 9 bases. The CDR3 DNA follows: TGTGCCAGCAGTCTACAGGGGGCGCGGAATGAGCAGTTCTTC. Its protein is CASSLQGARNEQFF.